Listed below are T cell receptor beta chains from one sample, sequenced in a study of molecular identifiers for immune sequencing clone quantification. TCRdb re-called the PCR reads with MiXCR, one entry per CDR3 protein. The sample has about 320,000 distinct CDR3 sequences, 20% to 25% seen once. The sample comprised naive CD8+ T cells from blood, with Jurkat cell RNA spiked in. The receptors here all came from a human donor in good health. Some libraries in this study had Jurkat cell RNA spiked in. Both conserved end residues are part of each CDR3. D genes are given only for firm matches. Size is stated for part of the rows, as once, few or many counts, or as a class when the clone is expanded.

>TRBV20-1|TRBJ2-3|-|many
TGCAGTGCTAAGTCCCGCCGCGGGATACGCTCAGATACGCAGTATTTT
CSAKSRRGIRSDTQYF
>TRBV28|TRBJ2-7|TRBD1|many
TGTGCCAGCAGTTTCCTCAGGGGGAACTCCTACGAGCAGTACTTC
CASSFLRGNSYEQYF
>TRBV7-9|TRBJ1-4|-|many
TGTGCCAGCAGCTCCCGATTGGATGAAAAACTGTTTTTT
CASSSRLDEKLFF
>TRBV14|TRBJ2-7|-|many
TGTGCCAGCAGCCAGAGGACAGTTCCCTACGAGCAGTACTTC
CASSQRTVPYEQYF
>TRBV5-4|TRBJ2-7|-|many
TGTGCCAGCAGCTTGGAACTAGAGCAGTACTTC
CASSLELEQYF
>TRBV10-2|TRBJ1-3|-|-
TGCGCCAGCAGTGATACAGGGATCGTCTCTGGAAACACCATATATTTT
CASSDTGIVSGNTIYF
>TRBV29-1|TRBJ2-7|TRBD1|few
TGCAGCGTCTGGGACAGAGCCTACGAGCAGTACTTC
CSVWDRAYEQYF
>TRBV27|TRBJ2-7|TRBD2|many
TGTGCCAGCATGGGGGGGGGGTTCCGCGAGCAGTACTTC
CASMGGGFREQYF
>TRBV9|TRBJ2-5|-|-
TGTGCCAGCAGCTCAGACCCCGGGACCCCCATGGGGACCCAGTACTTC
CASSSDPGTPMGTQYF
>TRBV7-6|TRBJ2-1|-|many
TGTGCCAGCAGCCCACAAAACACCGAGCAGTTCTTC
CASSPQNTEQFF
>TRBV27|TRBJ2-7|TRBD1|-
TGTGCCAGCAGTGCCGGGACAGGGGGAAACGAGCAGTACTTC
CASSAGTGGNEQYF
>TRBV4-1|TRBJ2-7|TRBD1|few
TGCGCCAGCGGCCAACATACCGGGACAGGGGGCTACGAGCAGTACTTC
CASGQHTGTGGYEQYF
>TRBV7-9|TRBJ2-3|TRBD1|many
TGTGCCAGCAGCGTTACACCGGGACAGGGCCCCATCGACGATACGCAGTATTTT
CASSVTPGQGPIDDTQYF
>TRBV19|TRBJ2-7|-|many
TGTGCCAGCGGACCGGGCCAGGCCTACGAGCAGTACTTC
CASGPGQAYEQYF
>TRBV12-3/TRBV12-4|TRBJ1-5|-|-
TGTGCCAGCAGCCACCCTGGGCCCCAGCATTTT
CASSHPGPQHF
>TRBV30|TRBJ2-3|-|many
TGTGCCTGGAGTTCTGGTCAGGGATCGGAGGGTGTCCTTTTT
CAWSSGQGSEGVLF
>TRBV20-1|TRBJ1-1|TRBD1|many
TGCAGTGCTAGGCCAACCGGACAGGGAGTGGGTCCTGAAGCTTTCTTT
CSARPTGQGVGPEAFF
>TRBV4-3|TRBJ2-1|-|-
TGCGCCAGCAGCCAAGATGGTACAGGGTCCTACAATGAGCAGTTCTTC
CASSQDGTGSYNEQFF
>TRBV12-3/TRBV12-4|TRBJ2-5|-|many
TGTGCCAGCAGTCGAGACGGTTTTACCCAGTACTTC
CASSRDGFTQYF
>TRBV4-1|TRBJ2-5|-|many
TGCGCCAGCAGCCAAGATTCGCCACAGACCCAGTACTTC
CASSQDSPQTQYF
>TRBV6-2/TRBV6-3|TRBJ2-1|TRBD2|-
TGTGCCAGCACCAAAAGACTAGCGGGAGTTTATGAGCAGTTCTTC
CASTKRLAGVYEQFF
>TRBV7-9|TRBJ1-6|-|many
TGTGCCAGCAGCATCACAAAAGCACAGGGAAATAATTCACCCCTCCACTTT
CASSITKAQGNNSPLHF
>TRBV7-9|TRBJ1-2|-|many
TGTGCCAGCAGCGTCTATGGCTACACCTTC
CASSVYGYTF
>TRBV7-9|TRBJ2-2|-|-
TGTGCCAGCAGCGCGGCTAGAACCGGGGAGCTGTTTTTT
CASSAARTGELFF
>TRBV2|TRBJ2-5|-|many
TGTGCCAGCAGTGAAGCACCTAGCCGGGACCAGTACTTC
CASSEAPSRDQYF
>TRBV4-3|TRBJ2-3|TRBD2|many
TGCGCCAGCAGCCTACTAGCGGGGGGGCGAGATACGCAGTATTTT
CASSLLAGGRDTQYF
>TRBV20-1|TRBJ2-2|TRBD1|-
TGCAGTGCTAGAGATACAGGGGGTGAAACTTACACCGGGGAGCTGTTTTTT
CSARDTGGETYTGELFF
>TRBV29-1|TRBJ2-3|TRBD1|many
TGCAGCGTGGGGGGCGCAGGGGGCTCAGATACGCAGTATTTT
CSVGGAGGSDTQYF
>TRBV27|TRBJ1-5|-|few
TGTGCCAGCAGTTCCATTCCAGGGGCTAGCAATCAGCCCCAGCATTTT
CASSSIPGASNQPQHF
>TRBV7-9|TRBJ2-3|-|few
TGTGCCAGCAGCTTAGTATTCGGTGAGGGAGATACGCAGTATTTT
CASSLVFGEGDTQYF
>TRBV27|TRBJ2-1|TRBD2|-
TGTGCCAGCAGCAGCATAGCGGGGGCCTCCTACAATGAGCAGTTCTTC
CASSSIAGASYNEQFF